These 18 T cell receptor beta chains were sequenced from one sample in a study of T cells in Graves' hyperthyroidism and ophthalmopathy. Using RNA transcripts as the source, TCR beta CDR3 regions were amplified. A first-round RT-PCR of the TCR CDR3 used the HTBI primer set. TCRdb passed the multiplex PCR reads through MiXCR, listing each CDR3 protein once. The sample lists 450,000 to 600,000 distinct CDR3 sequences; around 13% were seen once. Sequenced input: blood. The receptors stem from a woman aged 40 to 50 with Graves' hyperthyroidism.

This clonotype was counted many times. The chain couples TRBV28 to TRBJ1-1, with unresolved D. V was cut by 4 bases and J by 1 base, with 4 bases left in between. CDR1 MDHEN and CDR2 SYDVKM come from the germline V gene. The CDR3 runs 12 residues. The CDR3 protein is CASSSGNTEAFF. In DNA, the CDR3 is TGTGCCAGCAGTTCGGGGAACACTGAAGCTTTCTTT. Variable domain in full (rest from reference TRBV28 and TRBJ1-1): DVKVTQSSRYLVKRTGEKVFLECVQDMDHENMFWYRQDPGLGLRLIYFSYDVKMKEKGDIPEGYSVSREKKERFSLILESASTNQTSMYLCASSSGNTEAFFGQGTRLTVV.

Worth noting for this clonotype: This may be a read error, as it is one base from a much larger clone. The chain joins TRBV12-3 or TRBV12-4 to TRBJ2-7, with D possibly matching TRBD1 (6 bases). The tail of the sequence fits TRBJ2-1 better, so the J call may be wrong. This CDR3 comprises 14 residues. The CDR3 coding sequence is TGTGCCAGCAGTTTCCAGGGGATATCCTACGAGCAGTTCTTC. This gives the protein CASSFQGISYEQFF.

This clonotype was recorded many times. The genes are TRBV3-1 and TRBJ2-3; the match to TRBD1 covers 7 bases. Trimming removed 6 bases from V and 2 bases from J; junction bases left unmatched: 8. Germline CDR1 LGHDT, CDR2 YNNKEL (reference sequence). The CDR3 loop spans 15 amino acids. Here the CDR3 DNA reads TGTGCCAGCAGGGATAGGGACAGATCCACAGATACGCAGTATTTT. Amino acid sequence: CASRDRDRSTDTQYF.

This clonotype was detected once. CDR3 region: CASSRPGQGAYEQYF. The CDR3 region has the DNA TGTGCCAGCAGCCGACCGGGACAGGGGGCCTACGAGCAGTACTTC. V is TRBV28 and J is TRBJ2-7; 11 nucleotides match TRBD1. Unmatched junction bases numbered 6, after V lost 6 bases and J lost 2 bases. This CDR3 spans 15 amino acids. Per the germline V gene, CDR1 is MDHEN and CDR2 is SYDVKM.

This clonotype was detected only a few times. One end of the junction does not line up with germline, which may come from a read error. The chain links TRBV6-5 to TRBJ2-7; 9 bases match TRBD2. This CDR3 region has 13 residues. CDR1 MNHEY and CDR2 SVGAGI come from the germline V gene. DNA for the CDR3: TGTGCCAGCAGTTACGGAGAATCGGGACTAGCAGAATTC. As protein: CASSYGESGLAEF.

This clonotype was seen repeatedly, ten times or more. This chain connects TRBV20-1 to TRBJ2-7; D may be TRBD1 (5 bases). This CDR3 comprises 13 residues. In germline, CDR1 is DFQATT, CDR2 SNEGSKA (reference sequence). Deletions cut 3 bases from V and 4 bases from J, with 13 bases between. The CDR3 region has the DNA TGCAGTGCTAGGAGTGCAGGGAAGTACGAGCAGTACTTC. Its translation: CSARSAGKYEQYF.

This clonotype was recorded many times. The CDR3 is CASTETSGFFHEQYF. The CDR3 region has the DNA TGTGCCAGCACTGAAACTAGCGGGTTCTTCCACGAGCAGTACTTC. The chain links TRBV6-2 or TRBV6-3 to TRBJ2-7; TRBD2 matches 9 bases. Trimming removed 7 bases from V and 5 bases from J; junction bases left unmatched: 12. This CDR3 is built from 15 residues. CDR1 MNHEY and CDR2 SVGEGT come from the germline V gene.

In this sample, this clonotype turned up many times. The chain employs TRBV6-1 and TRBJ2-1, with D maybe TRBD2 (6 bases). V lost 4 bases and J lost 0, with 10 bases in between. The CDR3 spans 15 residues. Germline loops: CDR1 MNHNS, CDR2 SASEGT. CDR3 DNA sequence: TGTGCCAGCAGTGGTCGACTAGACTCCTACAATGAGCAGTTCTTC. This codes for CASSGRLDSYNEQFF.

The chain recombines TRBV7-9 with TRBJ1-4; possible D gene TRBD1, 5 bases. The CDR3 is 13 residues long. Germline loops: CDR1 SEHNR, CDR2 FQNEAQ (reference sequence). The V gene lost 6 bases and the J gene lost 7 bases, with 12 bases spanning the gap. The DNA for the CDR3 is TGTGCCAGCAGTATATCCAGGGTTGAAAAACTGTTTTTT. Its protein is CASSISRVEKLFF.

The rearrangement joins TRBV5-1 to TRBJ1-1, with D perhaps TRBD1 (5 bases). Germline CDR1 and CDR2: SGHRS and YFSETQ. This CDR3 region has 14 residues. With 1 base removed from V and 4 bases from J, the gap between germline ends came to 11 bases. CDR3: CASSLFWGSTEAFF. The CDR3 DNA is TGCGCCAGCAGCTTGTTTTGGGGCTCCACTGAAGCTTTCTTT.

There are many counts of this clonotype. The genes are TRBV20-1 and TRBJ2-7, with D tentatively TRBD2 (5 bases). This CDR3 region has 14 residues. Trimming cost V 4 bases and J 2 bases, with 15 bases left between them. Germline assignment: CDR1 DFQATT and CDR2 SNEGSKA (reference sequence). The CDR3 bases are TGCAGTGCTAAGGACTCCATCCCCCCCTACGAGCAGTACTTC. Its translation: CSAKDSIPPYEQYF.

This clonotype has a handful of counts. This chain links TRBV5-1 with TRBJ2-2; the match to TRBD2 covers 9 bases. Germline CDR1 SGHRS, CDR2 YFSETQ. This CDR3 has 16 residues. The V gene end was trimmed by 0 bases and the J gene end by 9 bases; junction bases not matched to a gene: 9. This chain's CDR3 is CASSLVLAGKPRELFF. CDR3 DNA sequence: TGCGCCAGCAGCTTGGTGCTAGCGGGAAAGCCCCGGGAGCTGTTTTTT.

This clonotype was found once. This chain uses TRBV28 with TRBJ1-3, with 11 nucleotides matching TRBD1. The CDR3 runs to 17 residues. The V gene's germline CDR1 is MDHEN and CDR2 SYDVKM. V was pared by 8 bases and J by 7 bases, with 16 bases of the junction left unmatched. CDR3 nucleotides: TGTGCCAGCGGGGTAAAGACCGGGACAGGGGGAAGGAACACCATATATTTT. Translated, it gives CASGVKTGTGGRNTIYF.

The chain employs TRBV12-5 and TRBJ2-7; 12 positions match TRBD2. J lost 1 base, V lost 4 bases, and 5 bases had no gene match. Looked up from germline, CDR1 is LGHNT and CDR2 is FRNRAP. CDR3 length equals 16 residues. This CDR3 reads CASGSYLAGGSYEQYF. For the CDR3, the DNA is TGTGCTAGTGGTTCTTATCTAGCGGGAGGGTCCTACGAGCAGTACTTC.

The chain carries TRBV7-9 and TRBJ2-1, with 7 bases lining up with TRBD2. There are 14 residues in the CDR3. Germline lookup yields CDR1 SEHNR and CDR2 FQNEAQ (reference sequence). V trimming: 1 base; J trimming: 7 bases; junction bases outside the gene matches: 4. This chain's CDR3 is CASSLGLAENEQFF. DNA for the CDR3: TGTGCCAGCAGCTTAGGACTAGCTGAAAATGAGCAGTTCTTC.

The chain uses TRBV5-1 and TRBJ2-3, with TRBD2 identical over 13 bases. CDR1 SGHRS and CDR2 YFSETQ come from the germline V gene. CDR3 length equals 17 residues. The junction had 11 bases not matched to a gene; V was cut back by 5 bases and J by 5 bases. The CDR3, as DNA: TGCGCCAGCAGTCCAGGACTAGCGGGAGCCCCGAGAGATACGCAGTATTTT. Translated, it gives CASSPGLAGAPRDTQYF. The full variable domain, completed using reference TRBV5-1 and TRBJ2-3, is KAGVTQTPRYLIKTRGQQVTLSCSPISGHRSVSWYQQTPGQGLQFLFEYFSETQRNKGNFPGRFSGRQFSNSRSEMNVSTLELGDSALYLCASSPGLAGAPRDTQYFGPGTRLTVL.

The J gene is TRBJ1-1, the V gene TRBV14; a possible D gene is TRBD1 (6 bases). V lost 5 bases to trimming and J lost 4 bases, with 14 bases between them. This CDR3 is built from 14 residues. Looked up from germline, CDR1 is SGHDN and CDR2 is FVKESK. The CDR3 reads CASSWGQTSTEAFF. The CDR3 DNA reads TGTGCCAGCAGCTGGGGACAAACGAGCACTGAAGCTTTCTTT.

In this sample, this clonotype turned up many times. The chain employs TRBV12-3 or TRBV12-4 and TRBJ2-7; D tentatively reads TRBD1 or TRBD2 (5 bases each). CDR3 length: 14 residues. V was cut by 1 base and J by 9 bases, with 16 bases left in between. The CDR3 region has the DNA TGTGCCAGCAGTTTAGGTCTTGGGGGAAGGCGGCAGTACTTC. It is translated as CASSLGLGGRRQYF.